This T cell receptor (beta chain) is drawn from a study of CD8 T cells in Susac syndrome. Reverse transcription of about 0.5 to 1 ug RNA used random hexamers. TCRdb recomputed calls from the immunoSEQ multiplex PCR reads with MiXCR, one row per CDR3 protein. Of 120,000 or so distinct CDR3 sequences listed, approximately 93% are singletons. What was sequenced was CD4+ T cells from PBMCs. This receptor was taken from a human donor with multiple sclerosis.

The CDR3 here is CSSRGRERYEQYF. The CDR3 DNA reads as TGCAGTTCCAGGGGCAGGGAGCGCTACGAGCAGTACTTC. The rearrangement uses TRBV20-1 and TRBJ2-7; D possibly corresponds to TRBD1 (6 bases). Trimming pared 8 bases from V and 3 bases from J, leaving 17 bases between. The CDR3 length is 13 residues. The germline V gene has CDR1 DFQATT and CDR2 SNEGSKA (reference sequence).